The 2 T cell receptor beta chains below all came from one sample that was sequenced in a study of CD8 T cells in Susac syndrome. Reverse transcription used roughly 0.45 to 1 ug RNA and random hexamers. MiXCR was run by TCRdb on the immunoSEQ multiplex PCR reads, yielding one entry per CDR3 protein. The sample has some 260,000 distinct CDR3 sequences, roughly 85% seen once. The sequenced sample was CD8+ T cells from PBMCs. The receptors stem from a human donor with multiple sclerosis.

This chain uses TRBV6-1 with TRBJ2-7; D uncertain. Germline V gene sequence: CDR1 MNHNS, CDR2 SASEGT. Trimming took 7 bases from V and 0 from J, leaving 10 bases between them. The CDR3 has 13 residues. The CDR3 coding sequence is TGTGCCAGCACCCTCAGTAGCTCCTACGAGCAGTACTTC. Protein product: CASTLSSSYEQYF.

V usage is TRBV7-9 and J usage is TRBJ1-2; no reliable D call. Germline V gene lookup returns CDR1 SEHNR and CDR2 FQNEAQ (reference sequence). The V and J ends lost 4 bases and 6 bases respectively, with 12 bases between them. There are 13 residues in the CDR3. The CDR3 spells CASSSGRANGYTF. The DNA of the CDR3 is TGTGCCAGCAGCTCTGGGAGGGCCAATGGCTACACCTTC.